This TCR beta chain was recorded in a study of T cell repertoires in cytomegalovirus infection. Study in general: Indications of both CMV infection and matching HLA type were provided by public TCR beta signatures.

The study, taken as a whole, reports: The ex vivo response was dominated by HLA-C-restricted CMV-specific TCR beta clonotypes. CMV carriers with the relevant HLA were identified by cumulative public TCR beta family frequency.

One entry per CDR3 protein, called by TCRdb with MiXCR from the reads. Among more than 400,000 distinct CDR3 sequences listed, roughly 29% were seen once. This clonotype was counted between two and nine times. Its cognate antigen is unknown. Trimming cost V 7 bases and J 7 bases, with 21 bases left between them. The CDR3 runs 15 residues. Germline V gene lookup returns CDR1 MNHEY and CDR2 SVGEGT. The sequenced material came from PBMCs. This receptor was taken from a human donor in good health (CMV status not recorded). Some clones in this sample may be carry-over from other donors' samples. V usage is TRBV6-2 or TRBV6-3 and J usage is TRBJ2-3; TRBD1 might be the D (5 bases). The CDR3 region is CASNPIMQGPNTQYF. The CDR3 DNA sequence: TGTGCCAGCAATCCAATCATGCAGGGTCCGAATACGCAGTATTTT.